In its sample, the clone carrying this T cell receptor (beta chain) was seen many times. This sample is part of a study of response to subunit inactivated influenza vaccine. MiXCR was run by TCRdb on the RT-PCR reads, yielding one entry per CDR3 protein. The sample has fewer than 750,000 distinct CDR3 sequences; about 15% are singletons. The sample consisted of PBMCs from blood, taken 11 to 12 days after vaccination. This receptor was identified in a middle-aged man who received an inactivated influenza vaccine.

The CDR3 spells CASSQAASQPYEQYF. CDR3 in DNA: TGTGCCAGCAGCCAAGCAGCCTCCCAGCCCTACGAGCAGTACTTC. This chain joins TRBV4-2 and TRBJ2-7; D unclear. Germline CDR1 LGHNA, CDR2 YNFKEQ. The CDR3 has 15 amino acids. Between the trimmed V and J ends, which lost 1 base and 2 bases, there was a span of 12 bases.